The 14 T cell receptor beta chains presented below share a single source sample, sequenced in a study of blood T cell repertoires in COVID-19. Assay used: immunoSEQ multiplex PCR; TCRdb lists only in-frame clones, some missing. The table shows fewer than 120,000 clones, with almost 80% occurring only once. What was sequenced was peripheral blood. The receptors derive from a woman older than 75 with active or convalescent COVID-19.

DNA for the CDR3: TGTGCCAGCAGCCGACAGGGTCCTTATTCACCCCTCCACTTT. Protein sequence: CASSRQGPYSPLHF. This sequence joins TRBV3-1 (or the pseudogene TRBV3-2) and TRBJ1-6; 7 bases map to TRBD1. Germline lookup yields CDR1 LGHDT and CDR2 YNNKEL (reference sequence). Unmatched junction bases numbered 5, after V lost 4 bases and J lost 8 bases. The CDR3 runs 14 residues.

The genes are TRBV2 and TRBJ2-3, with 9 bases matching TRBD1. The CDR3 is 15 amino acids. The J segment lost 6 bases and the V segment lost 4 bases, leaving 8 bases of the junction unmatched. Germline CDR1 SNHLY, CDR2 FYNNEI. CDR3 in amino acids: CASSGSGQGGDTQYF. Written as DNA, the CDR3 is TGTGCCAGCAGTGGCTCGGGACAGGGTGGGGATACGCAGTATTTT. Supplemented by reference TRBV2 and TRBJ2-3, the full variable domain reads EPEVTQTPSHQVTQMGQEVILRCVPISNHLYFYWYRQILGQKVEFLVSFYNNEISEKSEIFDDQFSVERPDGSNFTLKIRSTKLEDSAMYFCASSGSGQGGDTQYFGPGTRLTVL.

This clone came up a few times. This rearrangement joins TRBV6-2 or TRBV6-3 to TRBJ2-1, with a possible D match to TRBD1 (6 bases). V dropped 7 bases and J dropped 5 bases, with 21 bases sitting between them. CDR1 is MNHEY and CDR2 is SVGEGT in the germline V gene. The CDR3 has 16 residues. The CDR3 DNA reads TGTGCCAGCATCCCGGGACATACCCCCTTTGACAATGAGCAGTTCTTC. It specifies CASIPGHTPFDNEQFF.

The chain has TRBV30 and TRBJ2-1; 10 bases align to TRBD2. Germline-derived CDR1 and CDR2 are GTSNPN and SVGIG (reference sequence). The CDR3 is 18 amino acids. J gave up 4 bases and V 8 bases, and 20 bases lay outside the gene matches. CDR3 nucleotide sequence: TGTGCCCGAGCTACCACCCAGCGGACTAGCGGCTTTTACAATGAGCAGTTCTTC. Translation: CARATTQRTSGFYNEQFF.

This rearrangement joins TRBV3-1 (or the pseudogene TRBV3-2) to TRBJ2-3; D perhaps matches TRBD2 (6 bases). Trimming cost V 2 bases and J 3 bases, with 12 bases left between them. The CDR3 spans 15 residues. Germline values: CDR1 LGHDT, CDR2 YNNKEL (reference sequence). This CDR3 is CASSQLRGTTDTQYF. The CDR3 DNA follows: TGTGCCAGCAGCCAACTCCGCGGGACTACAGATACGCAGTATTTT.

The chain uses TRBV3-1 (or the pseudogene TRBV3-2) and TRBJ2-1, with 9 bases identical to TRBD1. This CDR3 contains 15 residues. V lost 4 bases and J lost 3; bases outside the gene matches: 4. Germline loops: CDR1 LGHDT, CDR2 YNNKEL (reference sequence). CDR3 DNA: TGTGCCAGCAGCCGCAAGGGACAGGGCTACAATGAGCAGTTCTTC. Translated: CASSRKGQGYNEQFF.

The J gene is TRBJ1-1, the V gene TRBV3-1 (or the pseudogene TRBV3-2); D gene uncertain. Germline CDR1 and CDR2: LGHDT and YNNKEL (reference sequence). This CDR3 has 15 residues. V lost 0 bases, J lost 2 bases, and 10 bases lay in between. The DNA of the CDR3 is TGTGCCAGCAGCCAAGAATTCGGGAGCAACACTGAAGCTTTCTTT. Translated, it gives CASSQEFGSNTEAFF.

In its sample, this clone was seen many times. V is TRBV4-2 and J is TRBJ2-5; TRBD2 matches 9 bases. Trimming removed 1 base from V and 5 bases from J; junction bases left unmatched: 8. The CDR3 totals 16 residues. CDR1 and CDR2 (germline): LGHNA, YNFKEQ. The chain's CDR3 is CASSQGVAGVGETQYF. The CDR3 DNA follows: TGTGCCAGCAGCCAAGGGGTAGCGGGAGTGGGTGAGACCCAGTACTTC.

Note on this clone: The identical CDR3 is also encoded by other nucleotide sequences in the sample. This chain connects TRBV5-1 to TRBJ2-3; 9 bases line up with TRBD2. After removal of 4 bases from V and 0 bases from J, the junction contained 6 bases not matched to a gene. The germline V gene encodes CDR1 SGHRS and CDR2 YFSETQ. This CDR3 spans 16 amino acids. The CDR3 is CASSLGLAESTDTQYF. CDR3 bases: TGCGCCAGCAGCCTGGGACTAGCCGAAAGCACAGATACGCAGTATTTT. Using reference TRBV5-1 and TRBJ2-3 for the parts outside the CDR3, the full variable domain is KAGVTQTPRYLIKTRGQQVTLSCSPISGHRSVSWYQQTPGQGLQFLFEYFSETQRNKGNFPGRFSGRQFSNSRSEMNVSTLELGDSALYLCASSLGLAESTDTQYFGPGTRLTVL.

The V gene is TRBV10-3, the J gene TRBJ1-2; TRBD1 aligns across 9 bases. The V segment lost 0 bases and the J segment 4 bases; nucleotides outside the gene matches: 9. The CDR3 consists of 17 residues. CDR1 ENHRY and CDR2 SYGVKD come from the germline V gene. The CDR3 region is CAISESLTGGWSYGYTF. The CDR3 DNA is TGTGCCATCAGTGAGTCTTTAACAGGGGGCTGGAGCTATGGCTACACCTTC.

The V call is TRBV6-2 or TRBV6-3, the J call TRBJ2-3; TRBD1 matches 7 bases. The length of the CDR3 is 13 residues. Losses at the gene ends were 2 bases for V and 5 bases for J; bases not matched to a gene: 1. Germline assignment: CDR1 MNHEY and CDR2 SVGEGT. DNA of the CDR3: TGTGCCAGCAGTTACGGGACAGTAGATACGCAGTATTTT. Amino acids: CASSYGTVDTQYF.

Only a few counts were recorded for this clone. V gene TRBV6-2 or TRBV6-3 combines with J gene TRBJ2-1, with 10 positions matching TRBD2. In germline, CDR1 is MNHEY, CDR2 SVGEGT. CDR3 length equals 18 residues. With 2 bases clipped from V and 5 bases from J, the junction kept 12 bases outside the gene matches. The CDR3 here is CASSYNPTSGFAHNEQFF. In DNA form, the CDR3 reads TGTGCCAGCAGTTACAACCCGACTAGCGGGTTTGCCCACAATGAGCAGTTCTTC.

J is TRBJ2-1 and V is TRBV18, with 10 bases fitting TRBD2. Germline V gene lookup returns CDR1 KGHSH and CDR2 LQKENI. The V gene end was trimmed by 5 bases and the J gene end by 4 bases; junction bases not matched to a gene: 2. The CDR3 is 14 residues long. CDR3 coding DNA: TGTGCCAGCTCAGGGACTAGCGCGTACAATGAGCAGTTCTTC. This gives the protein CASSGTSAYNEQFF.

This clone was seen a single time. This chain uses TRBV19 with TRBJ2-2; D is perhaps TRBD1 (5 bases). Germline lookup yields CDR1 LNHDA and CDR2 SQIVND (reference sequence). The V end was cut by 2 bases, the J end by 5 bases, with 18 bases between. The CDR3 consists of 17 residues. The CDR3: CASSIILRAPLTGELFF. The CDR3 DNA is TGTGCCAGTAGTATAATTCTCAGGGCCCCGCTAACCGGGGAGCTGTTTTTT.